The present TCR beta chain was sequenced within a study of identical twins. TCRdb reprocessed the 5' RACE reads via MiXCR and lists one record per CDR3 protein. The sample carries 300,000 to 400,000 distinct CDR3 sequences, 9% to 15% recorded once. These data were also reused for a study on yellow fever vaccine responses in identical twins.

This TCR came from a woman between 18 and 29 years old in good health. Input material: CD8+ T cells sorted from blood.

In DNA, the CDR3 is TGTGCCAGCAGCCAACTAGACAGGGTTTATTCCCCTGGGGCCAACGTCCTGACTTTC. Amino acid sequence: CASSQLDRVYSPGANVLTF. The chain recombines TRBV28 with TRBJ2-6; 7 nucleotides align to TRBD1. CDR3 length: 19 residues. V dropped 6 bases and J dropped 2; count of bases not matched to a gene: 16. Germline V gene lookup returns CDR1 MDHEN and CDR2 SYDVKM. Based on the CDR3 plus reference TRBV28 and TRBJ2-6, the full variable domain is DVKVTQSSRYLVKRTGEKVFLECVQDMDHENMFWYRQDPGLGLRLIYFSYDVKMKEKGDIPEGYSVSREKKERFSLILESASTNQTSMYLCASSQLDRVYSPGANVLTFGAGSRLTVL.